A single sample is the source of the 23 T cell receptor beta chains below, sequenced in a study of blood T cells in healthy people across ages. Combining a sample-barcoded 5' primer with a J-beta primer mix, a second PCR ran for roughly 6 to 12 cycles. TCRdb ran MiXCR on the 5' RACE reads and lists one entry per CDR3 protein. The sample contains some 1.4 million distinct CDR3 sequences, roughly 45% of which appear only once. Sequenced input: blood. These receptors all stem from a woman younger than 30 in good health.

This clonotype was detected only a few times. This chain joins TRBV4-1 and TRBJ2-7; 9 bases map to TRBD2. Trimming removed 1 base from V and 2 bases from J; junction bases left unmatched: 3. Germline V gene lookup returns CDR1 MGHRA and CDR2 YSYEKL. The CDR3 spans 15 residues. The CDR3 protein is CASSQGTSVTYEQYF. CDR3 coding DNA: TGCGCCAGCAGCCAAGGGACTAGCGTGACCTACGAGCAGTACTTC.

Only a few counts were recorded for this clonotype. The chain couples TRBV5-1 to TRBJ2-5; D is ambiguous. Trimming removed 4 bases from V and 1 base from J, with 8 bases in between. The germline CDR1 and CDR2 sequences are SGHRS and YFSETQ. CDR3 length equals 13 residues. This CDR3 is CASSPDGQETQYF. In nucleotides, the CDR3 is TGCGCCAGCAGCCCCGATGGCCAAGAGACCCAGTACTTC.

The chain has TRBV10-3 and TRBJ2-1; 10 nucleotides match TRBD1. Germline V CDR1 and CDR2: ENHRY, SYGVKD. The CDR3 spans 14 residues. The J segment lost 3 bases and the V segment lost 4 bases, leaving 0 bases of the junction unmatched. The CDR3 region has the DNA TGTGCCATCAGTGGGACAGGGGGCTACAATGAGCAGTTCTTC. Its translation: CAISGTGGYNEQFF.

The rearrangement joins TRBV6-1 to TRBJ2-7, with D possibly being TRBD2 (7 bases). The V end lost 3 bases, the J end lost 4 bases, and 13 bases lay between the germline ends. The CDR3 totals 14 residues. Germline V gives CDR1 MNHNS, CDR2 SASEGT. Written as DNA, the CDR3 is TGTGCCAGCAGTGATCCGGGGGGCTGGTACGAGCAGTACTTC. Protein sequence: CASSDPGGWYEQYF.

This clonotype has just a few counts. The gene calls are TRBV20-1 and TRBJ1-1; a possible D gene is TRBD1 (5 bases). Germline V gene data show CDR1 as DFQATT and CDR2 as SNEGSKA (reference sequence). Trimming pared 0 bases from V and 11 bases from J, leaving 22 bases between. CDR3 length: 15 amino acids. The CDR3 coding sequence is TGCAGTGCTAGAGAGTCCACAACAGCCCCTCGGGGGGCTTTCTTT. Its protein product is CSARESTTAPRGAFF.

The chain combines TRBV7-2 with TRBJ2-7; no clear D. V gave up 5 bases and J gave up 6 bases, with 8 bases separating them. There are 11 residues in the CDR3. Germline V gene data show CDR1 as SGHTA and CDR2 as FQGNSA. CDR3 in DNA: TGTGCCAGCAGCAAGTCCCTCGAGCAGTACTTC. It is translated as CASSKSLEQYF.

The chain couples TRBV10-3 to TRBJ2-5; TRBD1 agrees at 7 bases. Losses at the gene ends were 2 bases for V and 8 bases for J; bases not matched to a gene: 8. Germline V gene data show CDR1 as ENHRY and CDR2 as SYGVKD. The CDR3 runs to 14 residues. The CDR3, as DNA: TGTGCCATCAGTGAGCAGCAGGGGGTGGAAACCCAGTACTTC. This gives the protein CAISEQQGVETQYF.

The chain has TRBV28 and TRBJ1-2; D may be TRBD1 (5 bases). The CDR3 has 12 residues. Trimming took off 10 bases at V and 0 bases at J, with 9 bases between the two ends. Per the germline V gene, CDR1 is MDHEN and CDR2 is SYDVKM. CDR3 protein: CATPGPNYGYTF. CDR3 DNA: TGTGCCACCCCGGGGCCTAACTATGGCTACACCTTC.

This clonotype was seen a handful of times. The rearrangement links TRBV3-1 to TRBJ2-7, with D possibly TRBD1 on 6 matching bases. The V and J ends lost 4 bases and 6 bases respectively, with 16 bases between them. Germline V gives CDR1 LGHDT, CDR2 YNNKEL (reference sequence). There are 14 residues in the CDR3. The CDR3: CASSRGLLGAEQYF. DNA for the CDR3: TGTGCCAGCAGCCGCGGACTCCTGGGGGCCGAGCAGTACTTC.

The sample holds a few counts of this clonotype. The DNA for the CDR3 is TGCAGCGTTGAAAAGGGGGGACTGAACTATGGCTACACCTTC. This translates into CSVEKGGLNYGYTF. The chain links TRBV29-1 to TRBJ1-2; perhaps TRBD1 as D (6 bases). Trimming took 2 bases from V and 2 from J, leaving 12 bases between them. This CDR3 has 14 residues. In germline, CDR1 is SQVTM, CDR2 ANQGSEA.

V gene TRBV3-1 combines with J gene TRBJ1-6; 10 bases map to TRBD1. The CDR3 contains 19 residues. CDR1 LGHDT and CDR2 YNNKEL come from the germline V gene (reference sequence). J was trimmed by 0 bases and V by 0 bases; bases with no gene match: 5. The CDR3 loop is CASSQDWTGGNSYNSPLHF. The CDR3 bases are TGTGCCAGCAGCCAAGACTGGACAGGGGGAAACTCCTATAATTCACCCCTCCACTTT.

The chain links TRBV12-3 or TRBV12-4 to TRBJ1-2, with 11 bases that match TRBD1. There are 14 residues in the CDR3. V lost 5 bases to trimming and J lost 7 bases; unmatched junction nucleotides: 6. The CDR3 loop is CASSRDRGFGGYTF. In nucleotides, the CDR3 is TGTGCCAGCAGTAGGGACAGGGGGTTCGGTGGCTACACCTTC.

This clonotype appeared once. CDR3 bases: TGTGCCAGCAGTTTAGTCCTCCTTACGTCCAACGTCCTGACTTTC. It translates to CASSLVLLTSNVLTF. The V gene is TRBV12-3 or TRBV12-4, the J gene TRBJ2-6; unclear D gene. The CDR3 is 15 residues long. The ends were cut back, 1 base at V and 8 bases at J, with 12 bases in the middle.

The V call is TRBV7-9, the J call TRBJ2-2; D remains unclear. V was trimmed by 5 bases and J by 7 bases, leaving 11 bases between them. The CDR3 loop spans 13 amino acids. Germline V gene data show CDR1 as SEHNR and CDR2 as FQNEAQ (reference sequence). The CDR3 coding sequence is TGTGCCAGCAGCGTATTGGTGATCGGGGAGCTGTTTTTT. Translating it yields CASSVLVIGELFF.

The CDR3 loop is CAWTRQANTEAFF. CDR3 in DNA: TGTGCCTGGACTCGACAGGCGAACACTGAAGCTTTCTTT. The chain combines TRBV30 with TRBJ1-1; possibly TRBD1 for D (6 bases). The V end was cut by 4 bases, the J end by 1 base, with 10 bases between. The CDR3 is 13 residues long. CDR1 and CDR2 from the germline V gene are GTSNPN and SVGIG (reference sequence).

The CDR3 DNA is TGTGCCAGCAGCTCACAGGGTTCATTACCTTCGAAAGCTGGAAACACCATATATTTT. Its translation is CASSSQGSLPSKAGNTIYF. The genes are TRBV6-1 and TRBJ1-3; a weak D match, TRBD1 (6 bases). CDR1 and CDR2 from the germline V gene are MNHNS and SASEGT. The CDR3 is made up of 19 amino acids. The V gene lost 6 bases and the J gene lost 2 bases, with 26 bases spanning the gap.

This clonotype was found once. CDR3 nucleotides: TGTGCCAGCAGCTTAAGCGGTACCCCACAAGAGACCCAGTACTTC. It is translated as CASSLSGTPQETQYF. The V gene is TRBV7-9, the J gene TRBJ2-5, with a weak D call TRBD2 (5 bases). Trimming pared 2 bases from V and 2 bases from J, leaving 12 bases between. The CDR3 is 15 residues long. CDR1 and CDR2 from the germline V gene are SEHNR and FQNEAQ (reference sequence).

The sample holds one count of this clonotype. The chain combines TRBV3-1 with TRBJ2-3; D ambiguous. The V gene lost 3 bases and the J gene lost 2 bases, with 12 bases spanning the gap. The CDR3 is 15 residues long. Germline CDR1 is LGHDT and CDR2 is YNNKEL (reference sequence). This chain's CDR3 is CASSHRVKPTDTQYF. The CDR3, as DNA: TGTGCCAGCAGCCACCGGGTGAAACCCACAGATACGCAGTATTTT.

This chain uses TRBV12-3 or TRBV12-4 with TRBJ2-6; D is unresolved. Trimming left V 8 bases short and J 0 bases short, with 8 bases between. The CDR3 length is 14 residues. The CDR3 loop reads CASASSSGANVLTF. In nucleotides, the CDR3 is TGTGCCAGCGCCTCCAGCTCTGGGGCCAACGTCCTGACTTTC.

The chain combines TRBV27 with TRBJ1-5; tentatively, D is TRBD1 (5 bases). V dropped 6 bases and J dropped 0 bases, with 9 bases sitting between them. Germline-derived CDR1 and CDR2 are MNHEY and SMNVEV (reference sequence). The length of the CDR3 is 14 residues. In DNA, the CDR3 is TGTGCCAGCAGAGTCAGGGCTAGCAATCAGCCCCAGCATTTT. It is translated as CASRVRASNQPQHF.

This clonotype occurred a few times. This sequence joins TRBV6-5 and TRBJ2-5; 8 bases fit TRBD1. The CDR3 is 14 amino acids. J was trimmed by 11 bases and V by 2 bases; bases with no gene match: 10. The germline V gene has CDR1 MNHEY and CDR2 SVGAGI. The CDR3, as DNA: TGTGCCAGCAGTTACCAGGGGGCCTTGGGAGAGCAGTACTTC. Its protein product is CASSYQGALGEQYF.

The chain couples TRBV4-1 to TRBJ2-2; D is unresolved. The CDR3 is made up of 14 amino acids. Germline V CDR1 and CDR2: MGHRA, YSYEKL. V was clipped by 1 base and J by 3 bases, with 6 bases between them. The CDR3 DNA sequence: TGCGCCAGCAGCCAAGTTAGGGACACCGGGGAGCTGTTTTTT. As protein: CASSQVRDTGELFF.

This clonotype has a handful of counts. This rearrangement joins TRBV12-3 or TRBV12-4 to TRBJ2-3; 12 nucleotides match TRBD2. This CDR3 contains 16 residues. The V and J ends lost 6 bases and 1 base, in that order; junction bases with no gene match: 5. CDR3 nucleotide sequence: TGTGCCAGCAGACCCTCTAGCGGGGGGGGCACAGATACGCAGTATTTT. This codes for CASRPSSGGGTDTQYF.